The 3 T cell receptor beta chains listed next were all sequenced from one sample in a study of beta chain features in type 1 diabetes. Expressed TCRB transcripts were sequenced, since all the RNA that had been isolated was reverse transcribed. Here immunoSEQ multiplex PCR was the method, and the copy in TCRdb shows in-frame clones only, minus some. The sample shows 350,000 to 450,000 clones, roughly 14% of them seen only once. Material: naive CD4+ T cells from blood. These receptors originate from a man between 25 and 39 years old in good health.

This clone was seen a handful of times. The chain has TRBV15 and TRBJ2-3; TRBD2 aligns across 8 bases. Losses at the gene ends were 1 base for V and 4 bases for J; bases not matched to a gene: 10. The germline V gene has CDR1 LNHNV and CDR2 YYDKDF (reference sequence). The CDR3 covers 17 residues. The CDR3 DNA reads as TGTGCCACCAGCAGAGCGTCTCTAGCGGGTAACGCAGATACGCAGTATTTT. It encodes CATSRASLAGNADTQYF.

In its sample, this clone was seen a few times. This chain links TRBV4-1 with TRBJ2-7, with D possibly matching TRBD1 (6 bases). This CDR3 comprises 13 residues. Trimming removed 1 base at V and 10 bases at J, with 14 bases between. Germline values: CDR1 MGHRA, CDR2 YSYEKL. The DNA for the CDR3 is TGCGCCAGCAGCCAAGTAGACAGGACGCCACAGTACGTC. It yields the protein CASSQVDRTPQYV.

This clone was counted only a few times. The rearrangement links TRBV19 to TRBJ2-1; 11 bases line up with TRBD2. The CDR3 totals 18 residues. The germline V gene encodes CDR1 LNHDA and CDR2 SQIVND (reference sequence). Trimming at V came to 7 bases and at J to 6 bases, leaving 17 bases not matched to a gene. The CDR3 sequence is CASTLVALAGAYGNEQFF. CDR3 nucleotides: TGTGCCAGTACCCTAGTGGCACTAGCGGGAGCGTATGGCAATGAGCAGTTCTTC.